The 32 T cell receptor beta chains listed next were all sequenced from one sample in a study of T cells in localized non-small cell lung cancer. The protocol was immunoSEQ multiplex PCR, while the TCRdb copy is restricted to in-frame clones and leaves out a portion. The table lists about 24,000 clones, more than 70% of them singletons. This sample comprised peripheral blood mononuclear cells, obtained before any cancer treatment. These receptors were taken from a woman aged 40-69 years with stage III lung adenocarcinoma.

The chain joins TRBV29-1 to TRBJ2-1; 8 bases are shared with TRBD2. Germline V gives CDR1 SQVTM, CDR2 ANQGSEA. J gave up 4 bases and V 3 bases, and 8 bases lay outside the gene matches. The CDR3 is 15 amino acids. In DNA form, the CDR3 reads TGCAGCGTTGAGGGTATGACGGGGGGGTACAATGAGCAGTTCTTC. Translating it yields CSVEGMTGGYNEQFF.

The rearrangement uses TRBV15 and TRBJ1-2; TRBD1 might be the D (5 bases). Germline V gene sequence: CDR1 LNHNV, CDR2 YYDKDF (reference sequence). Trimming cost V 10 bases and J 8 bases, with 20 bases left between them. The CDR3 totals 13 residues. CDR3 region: CAIGTSRDGGYTF. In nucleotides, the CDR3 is TGTGCCATCGGAACGTCCCGGGACGGGGGCTACACCTTC.

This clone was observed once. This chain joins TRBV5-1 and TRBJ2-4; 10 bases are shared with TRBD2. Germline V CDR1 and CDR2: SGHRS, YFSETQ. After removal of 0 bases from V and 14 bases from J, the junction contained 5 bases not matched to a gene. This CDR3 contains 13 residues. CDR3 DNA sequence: TGCGCCAGCAGCTTGGAGCGGGAGGGCCGAAAGTACTTC. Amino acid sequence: CASSLEREGRKYF.

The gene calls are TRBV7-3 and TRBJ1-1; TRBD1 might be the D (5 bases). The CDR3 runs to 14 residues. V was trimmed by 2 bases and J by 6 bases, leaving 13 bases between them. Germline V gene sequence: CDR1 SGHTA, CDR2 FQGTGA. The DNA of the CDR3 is TGTGCCAGCAGCTTAGGCGGGGGTATGGCTGAAGCTTTCTTT. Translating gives CASSLGGGMAEAFF.

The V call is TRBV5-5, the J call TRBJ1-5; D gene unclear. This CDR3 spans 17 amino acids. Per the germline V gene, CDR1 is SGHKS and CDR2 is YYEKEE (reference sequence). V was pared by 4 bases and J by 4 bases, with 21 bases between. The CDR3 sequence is CASSPAGPLPLNQPQHF. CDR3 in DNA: TGTGCCAGCAGCCCGGCGGGCCCCCTGCCCCTGAATCAGCCCCAGCATTTT.

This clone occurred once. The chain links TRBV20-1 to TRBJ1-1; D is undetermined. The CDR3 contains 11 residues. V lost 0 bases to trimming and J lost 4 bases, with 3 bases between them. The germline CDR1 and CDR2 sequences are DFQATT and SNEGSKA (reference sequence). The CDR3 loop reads CSAREGTEAFF. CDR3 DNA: TGCAGTGCTAGAGAGGGCACTGAAGCTTTCTTT.

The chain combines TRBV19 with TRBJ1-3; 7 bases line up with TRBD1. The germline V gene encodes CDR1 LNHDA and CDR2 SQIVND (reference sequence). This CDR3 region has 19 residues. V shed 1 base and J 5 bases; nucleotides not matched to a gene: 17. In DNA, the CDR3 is TGTGCCAGTAGTATAGTGTTCTGGCGTACAGGGGAAGATCGAAACACCATATATTTT. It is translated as CASSIVFWRTGEDRNTIYF.

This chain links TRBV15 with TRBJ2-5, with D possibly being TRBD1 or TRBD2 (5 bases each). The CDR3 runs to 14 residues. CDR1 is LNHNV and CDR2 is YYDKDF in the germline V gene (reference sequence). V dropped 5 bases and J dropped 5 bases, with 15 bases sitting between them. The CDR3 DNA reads TGTGCCACCAGCCCCCCGGGGCTCGAGGAGACCCAGTACTTC. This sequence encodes CATSPPGLEETQYF.

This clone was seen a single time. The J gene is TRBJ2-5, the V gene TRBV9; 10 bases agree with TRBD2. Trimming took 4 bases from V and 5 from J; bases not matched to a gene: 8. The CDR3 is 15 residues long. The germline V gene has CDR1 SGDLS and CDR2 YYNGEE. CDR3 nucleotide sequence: TGTGCCAGCAGCCTAGCGGGGGACCTCCTCGAGACCCAGTACTTC. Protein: CASSLAGDLLETQYF.

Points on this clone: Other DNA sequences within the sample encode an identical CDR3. This CDR3 is CASKDEKLFF. Here the CDR3 DNA reads TGTGCCAGTAAGGATGAAAAACTGTTTTTT. The gene calls are TRBV19 and TRBJ1-4, with no clear D. V was cut by 7 bases and J by 6 bases, with 3 bases left in between. The CDR3 has 10 amino acids. Germline-derived CDR1 and CDR2 are LNHDA and SQIVND (reference sequence).

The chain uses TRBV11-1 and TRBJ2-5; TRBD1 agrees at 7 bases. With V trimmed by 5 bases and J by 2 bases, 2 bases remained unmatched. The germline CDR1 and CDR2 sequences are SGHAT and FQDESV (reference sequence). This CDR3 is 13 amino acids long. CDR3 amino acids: CASSRDSQETQYF. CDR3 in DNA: TGTGCCAGCAGCCGGGACAGTCAAGAGACCCAGTACTTC.

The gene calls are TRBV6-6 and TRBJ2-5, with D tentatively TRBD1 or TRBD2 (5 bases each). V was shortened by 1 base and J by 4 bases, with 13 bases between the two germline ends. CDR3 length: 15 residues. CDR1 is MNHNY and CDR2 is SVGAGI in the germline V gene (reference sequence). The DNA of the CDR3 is TGTGCCAGCAGTTACTTCGGGGTTGGGGGAGAGACCCAGTACTTC. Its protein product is CASSYFGVGGETQYF.

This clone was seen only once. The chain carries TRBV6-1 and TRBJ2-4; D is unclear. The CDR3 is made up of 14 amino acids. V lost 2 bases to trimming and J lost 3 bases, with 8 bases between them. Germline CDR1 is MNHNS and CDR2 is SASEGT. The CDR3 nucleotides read TGTGCCAGCAGTGAATTACAGCACAAAAACATTCAGTACTTC. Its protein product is CASSELQHKNIQYF.

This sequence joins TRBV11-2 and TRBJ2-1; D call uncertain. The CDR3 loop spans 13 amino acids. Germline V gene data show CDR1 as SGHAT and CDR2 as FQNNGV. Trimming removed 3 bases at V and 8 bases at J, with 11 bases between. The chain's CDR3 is CASSLNQVYEQFF. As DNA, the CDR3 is TGTGCCAGCAGCTTGAACCAAGTCTATGAGCAGTTCTTC.

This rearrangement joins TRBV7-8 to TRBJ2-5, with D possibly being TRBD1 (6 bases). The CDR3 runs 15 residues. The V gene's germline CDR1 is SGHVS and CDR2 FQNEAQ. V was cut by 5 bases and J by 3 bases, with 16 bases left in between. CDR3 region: CASSALQGIKETQYF. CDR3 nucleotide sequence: TGTGCCAGCAGCGCCCTACAGGGAATCAAAGAGACCCAGTACTTC.

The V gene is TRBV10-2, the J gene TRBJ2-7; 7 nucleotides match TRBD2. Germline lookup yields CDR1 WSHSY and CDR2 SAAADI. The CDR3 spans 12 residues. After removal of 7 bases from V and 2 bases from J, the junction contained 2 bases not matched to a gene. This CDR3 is CASMGTTYEQYF. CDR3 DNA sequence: TGCGCCAGCATGGGGACTACCTACGAGCAGTACTTC.

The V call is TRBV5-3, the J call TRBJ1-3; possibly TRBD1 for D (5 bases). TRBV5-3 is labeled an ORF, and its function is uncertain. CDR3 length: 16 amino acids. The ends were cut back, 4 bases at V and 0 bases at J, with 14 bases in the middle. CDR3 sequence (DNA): TGTGCCAGAAGCCTAGGGACGGGAGACTCTGGAAACACCATATATTTT. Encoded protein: CARSLGTGDSGNTIYF.

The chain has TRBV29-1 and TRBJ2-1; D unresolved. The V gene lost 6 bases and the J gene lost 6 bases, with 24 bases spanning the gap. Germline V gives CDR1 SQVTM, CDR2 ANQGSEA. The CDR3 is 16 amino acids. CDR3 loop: CSVQRGLAGRSNEQFF. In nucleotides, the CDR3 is TGCAGCGTACAGCGTGGGCTGGCAGGACGAAGCAATGAGCAGTTCTTC.

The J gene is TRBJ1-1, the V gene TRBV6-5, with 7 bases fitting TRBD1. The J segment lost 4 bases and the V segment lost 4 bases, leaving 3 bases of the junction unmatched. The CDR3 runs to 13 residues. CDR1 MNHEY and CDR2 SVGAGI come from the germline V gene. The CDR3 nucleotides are TGTGCCAGCAGTTTGACAGGGACCACTGAAGCTTTCTTT. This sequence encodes CASSLTGTTEAFF.

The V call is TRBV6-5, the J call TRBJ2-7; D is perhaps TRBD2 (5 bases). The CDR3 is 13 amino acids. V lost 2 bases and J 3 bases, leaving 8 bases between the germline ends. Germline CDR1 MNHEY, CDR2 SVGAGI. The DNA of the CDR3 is TGTGCCAGCAGTTACCAACGGGGCTACGAGCAGTACTTC. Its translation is CASSYQRGYEQYF.

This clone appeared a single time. CDR3 in amino acids: CASSQDHGGYEQYF. The CDR3 nucleotides are TGCGCCAGCAGCCAAGATCATGGCGGCTACGAGCAGTACTTC. The V gene is TRBV4-3, the J gene TRBJ2-7, with D uncertain. The CDR3 totals 14 residues. V was clipped by 0 bases and J by 3 bases, with 9 bases between them. Germline lookup yields CDR1 LGHNA and CDR2 YSLEER.

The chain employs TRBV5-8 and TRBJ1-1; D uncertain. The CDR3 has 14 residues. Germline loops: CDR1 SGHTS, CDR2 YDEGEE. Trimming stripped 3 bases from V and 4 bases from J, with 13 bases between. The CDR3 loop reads CASSSRSVATEAFF. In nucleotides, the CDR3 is TGTGCCAGCAGCTCTCGGTCTGTTGCCACTGAAGCTTTCTTT.

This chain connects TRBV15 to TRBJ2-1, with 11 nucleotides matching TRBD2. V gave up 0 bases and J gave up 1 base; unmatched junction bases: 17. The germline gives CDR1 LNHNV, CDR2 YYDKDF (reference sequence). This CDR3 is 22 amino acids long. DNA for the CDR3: TGTGCCACCAGCAGAGAAGAGGCACTAGGGCTAGCGGGAGGTATATCCTACAATGAGCAGTTCTTC. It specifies CATSREEALGLAGGISYNEQFF. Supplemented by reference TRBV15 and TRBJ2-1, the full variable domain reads DAMVIQNPRYQVTQFGKPVTLSCSQTLNHNVMYWYQQKSSQAPKLLFHYYDKDFNNEADTPDNFQSRRPNTSFCFLDIRSPGLGDTAMYLCATSREEALGLAGGISYNEQFFGPGTRLTVL.

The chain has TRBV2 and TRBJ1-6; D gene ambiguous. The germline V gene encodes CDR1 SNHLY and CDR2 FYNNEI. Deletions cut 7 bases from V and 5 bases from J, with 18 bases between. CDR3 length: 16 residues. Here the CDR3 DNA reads TGTGCCAGCACTCCGGCGGCAGGTATCAATAATTCACCCCTCCACTTT. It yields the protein CASTPAAGINNSPLHF.

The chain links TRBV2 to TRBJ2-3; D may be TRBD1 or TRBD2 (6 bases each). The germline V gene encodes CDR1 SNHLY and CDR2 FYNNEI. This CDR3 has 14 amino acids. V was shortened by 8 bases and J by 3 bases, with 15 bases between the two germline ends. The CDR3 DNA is TGTGCCAGCTTCACGGGGGCGCCGACAGATACGCAGTATTTT. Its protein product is CASFTGAPTDTQYF.

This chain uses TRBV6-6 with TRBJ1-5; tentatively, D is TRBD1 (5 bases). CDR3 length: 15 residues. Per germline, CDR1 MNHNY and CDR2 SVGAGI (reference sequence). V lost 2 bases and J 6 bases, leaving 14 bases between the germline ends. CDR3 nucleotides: TGTGCCAGCAGTTACCGTCAGGGTGGTACTCAGCCCCAGCATTTT. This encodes CASSYRQGGTQPQHF.

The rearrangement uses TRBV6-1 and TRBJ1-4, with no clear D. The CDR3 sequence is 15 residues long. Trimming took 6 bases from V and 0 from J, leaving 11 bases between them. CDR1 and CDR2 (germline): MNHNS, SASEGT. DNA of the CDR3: TGTGCCAGCAGCGCCAGTCGAGCAACTAATGAAAAACTGTTTTTT. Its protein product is CASSASRATNEKLFF.

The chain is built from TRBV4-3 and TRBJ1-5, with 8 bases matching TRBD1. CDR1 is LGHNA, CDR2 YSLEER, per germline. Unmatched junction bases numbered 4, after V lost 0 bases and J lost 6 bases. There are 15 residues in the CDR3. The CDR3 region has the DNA TGCGCCAGCAGCCAAGATATGGGACAGGTTCAGCCCCAGCATTTT. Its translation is CASSQDMGQVQPQHF.

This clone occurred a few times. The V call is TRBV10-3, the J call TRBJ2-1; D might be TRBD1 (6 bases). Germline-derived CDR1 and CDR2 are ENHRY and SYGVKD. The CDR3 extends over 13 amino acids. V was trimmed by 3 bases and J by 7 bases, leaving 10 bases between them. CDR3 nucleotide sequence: TGTGCCATCAGTGAACAGGGCCGGAATGAGCAGTTCTTC. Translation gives CAISEQGRNEQFF.

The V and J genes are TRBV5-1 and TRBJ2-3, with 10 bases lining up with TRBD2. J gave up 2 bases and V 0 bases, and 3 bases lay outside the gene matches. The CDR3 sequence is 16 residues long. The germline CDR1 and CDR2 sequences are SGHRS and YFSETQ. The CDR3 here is CASSLGGTSVTDTQYF. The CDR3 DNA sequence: TGCGCCAGCAGCTTGGGCGGGACTAGCGTCACAGATACGCAGTATTTT. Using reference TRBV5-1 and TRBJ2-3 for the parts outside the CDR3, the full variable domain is KAGVTQTPRYLIKTRGQQVTLSCSPISGHRSVSWYQQTPGQGLQFLFEYFSETQRNKGNFPGRFSGRQFSNSRSEMNVSTLELGDSALYLCASSLGGTSVTDTQYFGPGTRLTVL.

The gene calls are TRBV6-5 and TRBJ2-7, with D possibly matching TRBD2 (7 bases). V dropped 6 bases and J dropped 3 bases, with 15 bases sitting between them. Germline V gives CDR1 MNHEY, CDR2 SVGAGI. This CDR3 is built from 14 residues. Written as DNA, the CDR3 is TGTGCCAGCAGCCTCGGGGGGCGACTCTACGAGCAGTACTTC. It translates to CASSLGGRLYEQYF.

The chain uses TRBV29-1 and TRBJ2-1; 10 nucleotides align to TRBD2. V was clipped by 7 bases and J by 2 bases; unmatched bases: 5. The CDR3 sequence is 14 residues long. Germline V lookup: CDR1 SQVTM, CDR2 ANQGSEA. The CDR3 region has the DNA TGCAGCGGGTCTAGCGGGGGAACCTACAATGAGCAGTTCTTC. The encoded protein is CSGSSGGTYNEQFF.